This T cell receptor (beta chain) stems from a study of vaccination effects on CD4 cells after COVID-19. Sequencing used immunoSEQ multiplex PCR; TCRdb keeps in-frame clones, though not all of them. The data contain 70,000 to 75,000 clones, about 65% of them singletons. Trimming left V 8 bases short and J 0 bases short, with 11 bases between. The CDR3 extends over 14 amino acids. CDR1 and CDR2 (germline): LNHDA, SQIVND (reference sequence). ViraFEST used viral peptide pools to expand antigen-specific CD4+ T cells before sequencing. The authors isolated CD4+ T cells after 9 to 10 days of culture. All vaccine recipients tested negative for nucleocapsid antibodies and had never contracted SARS-CoV-2 infection. Turning to this clone: Its antigen is currently unknown.

This receptor was obtained from a human donor who received a COVID-19 vaccine. This sample comprised CD4+ T cells from PBMCs cultured with HCoV-OC43 spike peptides, obtained before COVID-19 vaccination. Subset of the sample: HCoV-OC43 spike overlapping peptide pool stimulation. The chain recombines TRBV19 with TRBJ1-5, with D maybe TRBD1 (5 bases). The CDR3 reads CASCLRGSNQPQHF. The CDR3, as DNA: TGTGCCAGTTGCCTAAGGGGTAGCAATCAGCCCCAGCATTTT. Full variable domain (outside the CDR3, taken from reference TRBV19 and TRBJ1-5): DGGITQSPKYLFRKEGQNVTLSCEQNLNHDAMYWYRQDPGQGLRLIYYSQIVNDFQKGDIAEGYSVSREKKESFPLTVTSAQKNPTAFYLCASCLRGSNQPQHFGDGTRLSIL.